This T cell receptor beta chain stems from a study of blood T cell repertoires in COVID-19. Study as a whole: Italy, Spain and the United States were the sources of the convalescent and acute COVID-19 samples.

V was shortened by 0 bases and J by 5 bases, with 12 bases between the two germline ends. This CDR3 region has 15 residues. Germline V gene lookup returns CDR1 SGDLS and CDR2 YYNGEE. Seattle patient enrollment occurred during active infection, with longitudinal follow-up thereafter. In the original analysis: Reference gene primer amplification yielded estimated nucleated cell counts. TCRdb's copy holds only in-frame clones and misses some; the assay was immunoSEQ multiplex PCR. Clone size and V and J calls were adopted from that table, with D and trimming inferred from the DNA. The sample records some 290,000 clones, around 90% being singletons.

The origin of this receptor is a woman aged 40 to 55 with COVID-19, enrolled during active disease. The sequenced material came from peripheral blood. The chain recombines TRBV9 with TRBJ2-4; D unclear. CDR3 nucleotide sequence: TGTGCCAGCAGCGTAGATCTCGCGAAAGAAAACATTCAGTACTTC. It specifies CASSVDLAKENIQYF.